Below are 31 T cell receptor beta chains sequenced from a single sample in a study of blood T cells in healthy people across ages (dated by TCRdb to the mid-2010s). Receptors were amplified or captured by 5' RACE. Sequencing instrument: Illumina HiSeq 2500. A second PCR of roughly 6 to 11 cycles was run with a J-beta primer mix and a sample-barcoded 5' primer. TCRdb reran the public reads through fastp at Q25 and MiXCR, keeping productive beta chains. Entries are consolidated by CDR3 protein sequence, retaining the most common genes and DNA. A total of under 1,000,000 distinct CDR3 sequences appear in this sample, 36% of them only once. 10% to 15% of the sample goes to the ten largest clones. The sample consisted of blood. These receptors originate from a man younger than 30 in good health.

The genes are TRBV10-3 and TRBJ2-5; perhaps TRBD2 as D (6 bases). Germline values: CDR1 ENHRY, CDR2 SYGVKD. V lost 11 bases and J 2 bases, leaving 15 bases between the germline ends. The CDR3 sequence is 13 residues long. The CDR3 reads CAPWGEIQETQYF. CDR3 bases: TGTGCCCCATGGGGGGAGATTCAAGAGACCCAGTACTTC.

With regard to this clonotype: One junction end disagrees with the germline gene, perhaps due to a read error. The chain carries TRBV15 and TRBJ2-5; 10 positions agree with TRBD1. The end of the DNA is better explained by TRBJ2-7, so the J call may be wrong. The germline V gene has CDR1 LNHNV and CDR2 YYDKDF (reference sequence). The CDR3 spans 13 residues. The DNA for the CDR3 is TGTACCACCAGCCTGGGACAGGGGATCGAGCAGTACTTC. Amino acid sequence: CTTSLGQGIEQYF.

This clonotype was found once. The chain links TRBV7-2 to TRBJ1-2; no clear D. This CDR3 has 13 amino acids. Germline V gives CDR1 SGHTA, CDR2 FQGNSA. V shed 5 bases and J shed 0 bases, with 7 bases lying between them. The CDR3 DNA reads TGTGCCAGCAGCCCCGTACCTAACTATGGCTACACCTTC. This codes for CASSPVPNYGYTF.

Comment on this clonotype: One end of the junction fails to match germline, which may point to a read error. This chain's CDR3 is CASSLATGTRDNVQFF. CDR3 in DNA: TGTGCCAGCAGCTTAGCGACCGGGACTCGGGACAATGTGCAGTTCTTC. V and J are TRBV11-2 and TRBJ2-1; the D call may be TRBD1 or TRBD2 (6 bases each). CDR1 SGHAT and CDR2 FQNNGV come from the germline V gene. The CDR3 is 16 residues long.

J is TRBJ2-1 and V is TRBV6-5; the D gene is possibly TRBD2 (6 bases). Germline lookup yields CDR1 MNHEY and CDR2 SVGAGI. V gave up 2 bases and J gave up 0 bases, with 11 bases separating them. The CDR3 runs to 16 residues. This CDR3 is CASSYGVGSSYNEQFF. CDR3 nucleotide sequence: TGTGCCAGCAGTTACGGCGTCGGGAGCTCCTACAATGAGCAGTTCTTC.

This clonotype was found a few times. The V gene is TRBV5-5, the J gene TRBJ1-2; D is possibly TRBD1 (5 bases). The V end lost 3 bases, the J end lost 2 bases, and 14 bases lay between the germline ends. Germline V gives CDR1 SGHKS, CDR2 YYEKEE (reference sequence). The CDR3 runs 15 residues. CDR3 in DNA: TGTGCCAGCAGCTGGCCGGGACGGGGGAACTATGGCTACACCTTC. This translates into CASSWPGRGNYGYTF.

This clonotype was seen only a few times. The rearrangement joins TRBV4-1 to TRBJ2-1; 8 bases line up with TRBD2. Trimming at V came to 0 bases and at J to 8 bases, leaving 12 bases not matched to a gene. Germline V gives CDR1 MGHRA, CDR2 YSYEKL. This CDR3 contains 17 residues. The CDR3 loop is CASSQDRRSGRLDEQFF. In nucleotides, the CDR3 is TGCGCCAGCAGCCAAGATAGACGGAGCGGGAGATTAGATGAGCAGTTCTTC.

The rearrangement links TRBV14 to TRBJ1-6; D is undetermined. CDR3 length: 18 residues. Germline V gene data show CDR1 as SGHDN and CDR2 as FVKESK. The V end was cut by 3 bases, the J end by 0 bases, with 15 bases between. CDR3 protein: CASSHTFDRDSYNSPLHF. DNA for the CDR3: TGTGCCAGCAGCCACACTTTCGACCGGGACTCCTATAATTCACCCCTCCACTTT.

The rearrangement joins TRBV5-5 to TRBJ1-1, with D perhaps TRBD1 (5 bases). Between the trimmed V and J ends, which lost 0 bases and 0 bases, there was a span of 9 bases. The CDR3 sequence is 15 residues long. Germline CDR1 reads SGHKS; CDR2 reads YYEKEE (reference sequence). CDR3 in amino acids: CASSLGQPMNTEAFF. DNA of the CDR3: TGTGCCAGCAGCTTGGGACAGCCGATGAACACTGAAGCTTTCTTT.

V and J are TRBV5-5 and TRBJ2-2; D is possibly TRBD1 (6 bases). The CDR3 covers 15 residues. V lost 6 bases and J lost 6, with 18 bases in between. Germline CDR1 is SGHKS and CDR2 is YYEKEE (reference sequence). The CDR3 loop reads CASTRRTVLAGELFF. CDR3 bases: TGTGCCAGCACCCGAAGGACAGTGCTTGCCGGGGAGCTGTTTTTT.

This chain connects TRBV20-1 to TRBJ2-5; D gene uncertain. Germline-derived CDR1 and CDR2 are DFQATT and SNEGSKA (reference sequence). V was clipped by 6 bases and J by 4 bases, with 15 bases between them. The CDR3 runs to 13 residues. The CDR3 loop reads CSATTPWGETQYF. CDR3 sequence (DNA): TGCAGTGCAACCACGCCTTGGGGAGAGACCCAGTACTTC.

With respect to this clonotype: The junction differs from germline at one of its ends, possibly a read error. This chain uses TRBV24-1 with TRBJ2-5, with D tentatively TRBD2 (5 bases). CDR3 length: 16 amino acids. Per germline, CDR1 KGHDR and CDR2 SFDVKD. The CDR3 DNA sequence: TGTGCCACCGGTGATTTTGGCGGGCAGTACCAAGAGACCCAGTACTTC. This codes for CATGDFGGQYQETQYF.

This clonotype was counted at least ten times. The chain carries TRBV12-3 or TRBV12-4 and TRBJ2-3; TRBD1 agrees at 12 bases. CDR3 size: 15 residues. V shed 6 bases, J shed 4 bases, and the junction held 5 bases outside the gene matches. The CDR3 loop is CASSLGTGGPDTQYF. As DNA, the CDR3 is TGTGCCAGCAGCCTCGGGACAGGGGGCCCAGATACGCAGTATTTT.

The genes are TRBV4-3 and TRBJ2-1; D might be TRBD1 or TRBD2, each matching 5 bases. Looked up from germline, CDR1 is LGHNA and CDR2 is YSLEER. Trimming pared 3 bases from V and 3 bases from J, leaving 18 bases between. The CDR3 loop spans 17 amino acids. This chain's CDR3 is CASSHVLSSRDYNEQFF. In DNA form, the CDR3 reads TGCGCCAGCAGCCATGTCCTCTCTAGCAGGGACTACAATGAGCAGTTCTTC.

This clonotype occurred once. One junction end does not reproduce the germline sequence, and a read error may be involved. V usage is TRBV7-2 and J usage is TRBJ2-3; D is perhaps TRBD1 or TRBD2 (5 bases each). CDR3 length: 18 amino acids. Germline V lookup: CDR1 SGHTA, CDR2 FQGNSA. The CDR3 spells CASSSGWGERSSTETQYF. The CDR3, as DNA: TGTGCCAGCAGCTCAGGGTGGGGTGAGCGCTCTAGCACAGAGACGCAGTATTTT.

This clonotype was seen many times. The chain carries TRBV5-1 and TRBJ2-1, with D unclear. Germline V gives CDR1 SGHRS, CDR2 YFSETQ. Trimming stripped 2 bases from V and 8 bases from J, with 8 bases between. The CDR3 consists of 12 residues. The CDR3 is CASSLDGYEQFF. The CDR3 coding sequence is TGCGCCAGCAGCTTAGACGGTTATGAGCAGTTCTTC.

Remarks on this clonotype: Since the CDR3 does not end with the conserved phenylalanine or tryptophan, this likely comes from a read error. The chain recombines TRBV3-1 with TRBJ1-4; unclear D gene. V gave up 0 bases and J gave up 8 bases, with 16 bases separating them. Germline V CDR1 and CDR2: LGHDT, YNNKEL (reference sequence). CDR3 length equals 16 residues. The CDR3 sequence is CASSQDGGAEGEKLFI. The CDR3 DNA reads TGTGCCAGCAGCCAAGATGGTGGAGCCGAGGGCGAAAAACTGTTTATT.

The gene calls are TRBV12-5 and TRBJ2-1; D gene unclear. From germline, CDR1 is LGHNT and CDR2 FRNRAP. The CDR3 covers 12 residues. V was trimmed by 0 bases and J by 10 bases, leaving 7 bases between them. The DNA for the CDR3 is TGTGCTAGTGGTTTGGTACTTGGGGAGCAGTTCTTC. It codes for CASGLVLGEQFF. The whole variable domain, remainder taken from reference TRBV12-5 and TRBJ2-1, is DARVTQTPRHKVTEMGQEVTMRCQPILGHNTVFWYRQTMMQGLELLAYFRNRAPLDDSGMPKDRFSAEMPDATLATLKIQPSEPRDSAVYFCASGLVLGEQFFGPGTRLTVL.

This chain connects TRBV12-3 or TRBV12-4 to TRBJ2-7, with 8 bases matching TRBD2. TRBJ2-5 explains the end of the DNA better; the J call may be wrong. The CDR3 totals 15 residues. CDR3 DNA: TGTGCCAGCGGGAACCAGCGGGAGAGGACTGAGACCCAGTACTTC. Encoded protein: CASGNQRERTETQYF.

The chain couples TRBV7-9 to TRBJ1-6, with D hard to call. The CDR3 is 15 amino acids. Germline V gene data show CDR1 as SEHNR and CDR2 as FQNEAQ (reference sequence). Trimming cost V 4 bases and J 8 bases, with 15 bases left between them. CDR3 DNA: TGTGCCAGCAGCTCCCCCCTGAAGGGAGATTCACCCCTCCACTTT. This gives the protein CASSSPLKGDSPLHF. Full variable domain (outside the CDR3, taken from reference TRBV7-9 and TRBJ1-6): DTGVSQNPRHKITKRGQNVTFRCDPISEHNRLYWYRQTLGQGPEFLTYFQNEAQLEKSRLLSDRFSAERPKGSFSTLEIQRTEQGDSAMYLCASSSPLKGDSPLHFGNGTRLTVT.

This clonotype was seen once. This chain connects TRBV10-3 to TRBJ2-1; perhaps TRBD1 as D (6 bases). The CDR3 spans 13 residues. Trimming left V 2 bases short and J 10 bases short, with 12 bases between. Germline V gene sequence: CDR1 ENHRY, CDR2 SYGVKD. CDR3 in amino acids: CAISEQQGMEQFF. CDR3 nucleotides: TGTGCCATCAGTGAGCAACAGGGCATGGAGCAGTTCTTC.

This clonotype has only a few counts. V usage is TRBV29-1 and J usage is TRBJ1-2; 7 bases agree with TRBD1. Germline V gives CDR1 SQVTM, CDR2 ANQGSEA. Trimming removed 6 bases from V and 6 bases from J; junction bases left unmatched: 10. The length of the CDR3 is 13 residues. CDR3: CSVEQGLGDGYTF. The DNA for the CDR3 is TGCAGCGTGGAACAGGGGTTAGGGGATGGCTACACCTTC.

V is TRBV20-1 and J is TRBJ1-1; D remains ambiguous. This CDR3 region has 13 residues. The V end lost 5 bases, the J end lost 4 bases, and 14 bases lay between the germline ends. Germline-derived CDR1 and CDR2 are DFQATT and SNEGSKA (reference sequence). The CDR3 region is CSAQTELSTEAFF. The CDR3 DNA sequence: TGCAGTGCTCAAACAGAGTTGAGCACTGAAGCTTTCTTT.

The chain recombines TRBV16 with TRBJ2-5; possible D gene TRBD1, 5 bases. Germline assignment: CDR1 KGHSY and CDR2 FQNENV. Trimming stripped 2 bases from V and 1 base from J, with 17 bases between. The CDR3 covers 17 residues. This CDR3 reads CASSQTRVAIAQETQYF. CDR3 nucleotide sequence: TGTGCCAGCAGCCAAACCAGGGTTGCCATCGCCCAAGAGACCCAGTACTTC.

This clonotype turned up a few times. The CDR3 spells CASTGLAGGDTQYF. CDR3 coding DNA: TGTGCCAGCACGGGACTAGCGGGTGGAGATACGCAGTATTTT. J is TRBJ2-3 and V is TRBV2; 12 positions match TRBD2. The junction had 4 bases not matched to a gene; V was cut back by 7 bases and J by 5 bases. Germline V gene lookup returns CDR1 SNHLY and CDR2 FYNNEI. The CDR3 sequence is 14 residues long.

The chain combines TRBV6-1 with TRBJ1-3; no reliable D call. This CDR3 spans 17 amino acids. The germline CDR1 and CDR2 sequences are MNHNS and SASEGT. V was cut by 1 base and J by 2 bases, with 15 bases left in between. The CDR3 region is CASSEEAFGRTGNTIYF. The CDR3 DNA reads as TGTGCCAGCAGTGAAGAGGCGTTTGGCAGAACTGGAAACACCATATATTTT.

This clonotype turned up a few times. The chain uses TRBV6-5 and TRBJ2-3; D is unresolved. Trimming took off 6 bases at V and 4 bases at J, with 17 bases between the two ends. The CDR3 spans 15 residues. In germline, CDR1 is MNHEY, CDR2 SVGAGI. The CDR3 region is CASSQDLERSDTQYF. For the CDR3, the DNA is TGTGCCAGCAGCCAGGACCTAGAGAGGTCAGATACGCAGTATTTT.

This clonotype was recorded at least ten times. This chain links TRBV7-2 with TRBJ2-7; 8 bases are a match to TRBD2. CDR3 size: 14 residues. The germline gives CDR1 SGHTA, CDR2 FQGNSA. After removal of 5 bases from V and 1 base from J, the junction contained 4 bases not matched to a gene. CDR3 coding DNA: TGTGCCAGCAGCCCAAGACTAGCGTCCTACGAGCAGTACTTC. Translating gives CASSPRLASYEQYF.

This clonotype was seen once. DNA for the CDR3: TGTGCCAGCAGTTATGGCCCTAGGAACACTGAAGCTTTCTTT. Amino acid sequence: CASSYGPRNTEAFF. The chain recombines TRBV28 with TRBJ1-1; D not certain. The CDR3 loop spans 14 amino acids. V was cut by 4 bases and J by 1 base, with 10 bases left in between. Germline loops: CDR1 MDHEN, CDR2 SYDVKM. Full variable domain (rest looked up from reference TRBV28 and TRBJ1-1): DVKVTQSSRYLVKRTGEKVFLECVQDMDHENMFWYRQDPGLGLRLIYFSYDVKMKEKGDIPEGYSVSREKKERFSLILESASTNQTSMYLCASSYGPRNTEAFFGQGTRLTVV.

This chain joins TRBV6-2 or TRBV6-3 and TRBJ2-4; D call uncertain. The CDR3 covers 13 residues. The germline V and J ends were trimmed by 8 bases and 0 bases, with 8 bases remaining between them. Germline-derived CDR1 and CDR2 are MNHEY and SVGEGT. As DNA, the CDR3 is TGTGCCAGCGCAAGATTAGCCAAAAACATTCAGTACTTC. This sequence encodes CASARLAKNIQYF.

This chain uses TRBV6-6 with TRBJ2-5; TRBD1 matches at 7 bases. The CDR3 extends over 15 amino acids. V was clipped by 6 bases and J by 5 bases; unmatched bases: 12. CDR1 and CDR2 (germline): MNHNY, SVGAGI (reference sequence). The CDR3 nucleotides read TGTGCCAGCAGGACGGACAGGCCGAATCGGGAGACCCAGTACTTC. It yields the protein CASRTDRPNRETQYF.